One sample yielded the 2 T cell receptor beta chains listed below, sequenced in a study of neurological immune-mediated disorders. Time point denoted: longitudinal time-point 3. TCRdb re-called the 5' RACE reads through MiXCR, storing one row per CDR3 protein. The top ten hold around 3.1% of the sample, which has 85,000 to 110,000 distinct CDR3 sequences, roughly 10% seen once. The specimen sequenced was PBMCs. The receptors stem from a female donor with HTLV-1-associated myelopathy (HAM/TSP).

Ten or more counts support this clonotype. The chain employs TRBV10-3 and TRBJ2-2; the D is unclear. CDR1 is ENHRY, CDR2 SYGVKD, per germline. This CDR3 region has 17 residues. V lost 2 bases to trimming and J lost 0 bases, with 13 bases between them. Here the CDR3 reads CAISEGLRSANTGELFF. The DNA for the CDR3 is TGTGCCATCAGTGAGGGCCTTAGGTCAGCGAACACCGGGGAGCTGTTTTTT.

This clonotype turned up a few times. A much larger clone lies one base from this, so it may be a read error. The J gene is TRBJ2-1, the V gene TRBV9; TRBD1 might be the D (5 bases). The CDR3 length is 12 residues. V was pared by 0 bases and J by 10 bases, with 8 bases between. CDR1 and CDR2 (germline): SGDLS, YYNGEE. In DNA, the CDR3 is TGTGCCAGCAGCGTAGGGACACGCGAGCAGTTCTTC. Amino acid sequence: CASSVGTREQFF.